This TCR beta chain was obtained from a study of cytomegalovirus exposure and HLA in healthy donors. With respect to this clone: Antigen specificity is unknown.

Study results and limitations: Among TCR beta chains, those listed as cytomegalovirus-associated numbered fewer than 200. Earlier analysis yielded a pattern in which most TCR beta V segments were productive about 90% or about 30% of the time.

There are 16 residues in the CDR3. J gave up 4 bases and V 8 bases, and 14 bases lay outside the gene matches. Germline V CDR1 and CDR2: GTSNPN, SVGIG (reference sequence). PCR primers comprised 60 Vbeta and 13 Jbeta primers. Assay used: immunoSEQ multiplex PCR; TCRdb lists only in-frame clones, some missing. The table includes tens of thousands of clones, around 75% detected once. Everyone who donated was a healthy bone marrow donor. The study sampled nominally healthy donors, though unrecorded immune exposures were likely. The source is a woman in her thirties or forties in good health and CMV-seronegative. The sequenced sample consisted of PBMCs. This chain links TRBV30 with TRBJ1-4; TRBD1 matches 9 bases. In nucleotides, the CDR3 is TGTGCCCATCGTCGCACCCCGGGACAGGGTAATGAAAAACTGTTTTTT. This sequence encodes CAHRRTPGQGNEKLFF.